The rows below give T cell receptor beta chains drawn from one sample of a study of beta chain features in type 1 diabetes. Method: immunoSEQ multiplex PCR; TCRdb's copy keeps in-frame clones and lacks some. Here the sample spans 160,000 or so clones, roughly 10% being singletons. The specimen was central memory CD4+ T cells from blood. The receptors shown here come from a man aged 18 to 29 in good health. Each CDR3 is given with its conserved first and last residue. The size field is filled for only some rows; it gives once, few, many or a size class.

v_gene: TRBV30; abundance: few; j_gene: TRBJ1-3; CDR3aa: CAWRNSGGQGNTIYF
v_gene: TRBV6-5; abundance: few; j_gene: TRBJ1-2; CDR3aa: CASSYSGVYGYTF
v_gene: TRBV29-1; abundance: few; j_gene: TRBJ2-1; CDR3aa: CSVELAGGREQFF
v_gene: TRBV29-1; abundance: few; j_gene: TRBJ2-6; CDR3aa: CSAQQASGANVLTF
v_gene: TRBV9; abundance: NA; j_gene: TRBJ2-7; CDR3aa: CASSVDASGGSYEQYF
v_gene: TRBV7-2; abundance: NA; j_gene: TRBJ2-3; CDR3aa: CASSLTSGYTDTQYF
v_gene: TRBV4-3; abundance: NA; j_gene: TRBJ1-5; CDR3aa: CASSPTSGNQPQHF
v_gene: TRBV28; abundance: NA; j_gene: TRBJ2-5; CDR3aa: CASTVGGRIQETQYF
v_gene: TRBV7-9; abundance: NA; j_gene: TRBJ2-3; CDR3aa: CASSLERGDTQYF
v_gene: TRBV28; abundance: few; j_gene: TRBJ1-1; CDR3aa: CASSFSGTEAFF
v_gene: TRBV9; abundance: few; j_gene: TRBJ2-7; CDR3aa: CASNGGGYEQYF
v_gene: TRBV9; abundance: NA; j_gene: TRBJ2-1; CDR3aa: CASNGGFSYNEQFF
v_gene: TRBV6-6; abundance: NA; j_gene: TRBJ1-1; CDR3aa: CASFRQGEYGTEAFF
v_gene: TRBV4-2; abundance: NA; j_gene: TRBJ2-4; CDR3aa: CASSQVLGQGVAKNIQYF
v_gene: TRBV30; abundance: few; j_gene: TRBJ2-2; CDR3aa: CAWRTGGSDTGELFF